This T cell receptor beta chain comes out of a study of blood T cell repertoires in COVID-19. Overall study: Collection of acute and convalescent COVID-19 samples took place in the United States, Italy and Spain.

The germline CDR1 and CDR2 sequences are MGHDK and SYGVNS. This CDR3 has 14 amino acids. Trimming shortened V by 1 base and J by 2 bases, and 8 bases separated the two germline ends. Original processing methods: Amplifying reference gene primers gave estimates of nucleated cell counts. Produced via immunoSEQ multiplex PCR; TCRdb's table is partial and in-frame only. V and J calls and clone size are as listed in that table; D and trimming were resolved from the DNA. The sample yields around 220,000 clones, 80% to 90% seen once. This chain uses TRBV25-1 with TRBJ1-1; possibly TRBD1 for D (5 bases). The TCR sequence derives from a woman older than 75 with acute or convalescent COVID-19. Sequencing was carried out using peripheral blood. This CDR3 reads CASSESGFNTEAFF. Here the CDR3 DNA reads TGTGCCAGCAGTGAATCAGGGTTCAACACTGAAGCTTTCTTT.